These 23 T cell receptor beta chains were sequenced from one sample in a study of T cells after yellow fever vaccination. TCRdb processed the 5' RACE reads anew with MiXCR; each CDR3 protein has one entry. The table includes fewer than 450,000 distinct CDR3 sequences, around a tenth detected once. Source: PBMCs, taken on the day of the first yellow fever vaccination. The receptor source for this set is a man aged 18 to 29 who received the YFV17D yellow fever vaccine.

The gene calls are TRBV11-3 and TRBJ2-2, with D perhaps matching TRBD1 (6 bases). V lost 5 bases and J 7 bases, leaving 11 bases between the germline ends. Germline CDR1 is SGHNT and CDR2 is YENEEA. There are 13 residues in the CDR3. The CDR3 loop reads CASSIQGDGELFF. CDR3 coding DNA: TGTGCCAGCAGCATACAGGGTGACGGGGAGCTGTTTTTT.

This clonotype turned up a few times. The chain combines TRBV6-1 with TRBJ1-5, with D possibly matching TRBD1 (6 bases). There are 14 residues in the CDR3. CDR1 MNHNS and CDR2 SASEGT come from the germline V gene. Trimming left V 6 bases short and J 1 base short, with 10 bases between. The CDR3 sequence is CASRGQGSNQPQHF. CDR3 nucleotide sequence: TGTGCCAGCAGAGGCCAGGGGAGCAATCAGCCCCAGCATTTT.

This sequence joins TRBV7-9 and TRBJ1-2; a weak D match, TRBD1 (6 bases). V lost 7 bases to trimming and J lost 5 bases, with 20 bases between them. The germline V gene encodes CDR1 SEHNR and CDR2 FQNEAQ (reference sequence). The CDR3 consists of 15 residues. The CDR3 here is CASNQLGADVYGYTF. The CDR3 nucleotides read TGTGCCAGCAACCAGCTGGGGGCCGACGTGTATGGCTACACCTTC.

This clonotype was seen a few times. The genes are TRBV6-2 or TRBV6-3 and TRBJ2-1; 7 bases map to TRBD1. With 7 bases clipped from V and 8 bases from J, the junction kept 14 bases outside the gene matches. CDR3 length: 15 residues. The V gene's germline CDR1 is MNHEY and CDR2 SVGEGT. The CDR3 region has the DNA TGTGCCAGCACCCATCGATTGACAGGGCGGGATGAGCAGTTCTTC. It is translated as CASTHRLTGRDEQFF.

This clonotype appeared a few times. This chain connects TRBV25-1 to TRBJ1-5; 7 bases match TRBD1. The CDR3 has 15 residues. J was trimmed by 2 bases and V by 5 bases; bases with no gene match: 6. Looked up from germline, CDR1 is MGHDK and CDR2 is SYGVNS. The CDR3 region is CASSPGGFGNQPQHF. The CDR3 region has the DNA TGTGCCAGCAGTCCAGGGGGATTTGGCAATCAGCCCCAGCATTTT.

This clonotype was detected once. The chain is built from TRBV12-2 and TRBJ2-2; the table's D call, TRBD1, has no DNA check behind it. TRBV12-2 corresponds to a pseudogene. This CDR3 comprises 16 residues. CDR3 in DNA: TGTGCAAGTCGCTCGGACAGGCTCCTTATGGCCGGGGAGCTGTTTTTT. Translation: CASRSDRLLMAGELFF.

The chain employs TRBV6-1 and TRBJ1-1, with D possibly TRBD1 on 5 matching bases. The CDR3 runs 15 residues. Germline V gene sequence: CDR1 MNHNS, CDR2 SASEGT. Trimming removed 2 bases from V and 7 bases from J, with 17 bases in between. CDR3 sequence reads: CASSEWIGAAYEAFF. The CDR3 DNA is TGTGCCAGCAGTGAATGGATAGGGGCCGCATATGAAGCTTTCTTT.

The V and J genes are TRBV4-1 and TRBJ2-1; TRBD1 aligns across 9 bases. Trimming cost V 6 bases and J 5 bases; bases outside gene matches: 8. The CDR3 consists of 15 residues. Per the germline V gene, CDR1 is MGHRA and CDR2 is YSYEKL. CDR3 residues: CASRHFGQGNNEQFF. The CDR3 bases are TGCGCCAGCAGACATTTCGGACAGGGGAACAATGAGCAGTTCTTC.

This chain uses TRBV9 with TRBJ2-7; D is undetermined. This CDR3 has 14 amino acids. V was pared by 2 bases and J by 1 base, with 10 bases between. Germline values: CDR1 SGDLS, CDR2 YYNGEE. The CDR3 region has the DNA TGTGCCAGCAGCGTGGCAGGAAAATCCTACGAGCAGTACTTC. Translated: CASSVAGKSYEQYF.

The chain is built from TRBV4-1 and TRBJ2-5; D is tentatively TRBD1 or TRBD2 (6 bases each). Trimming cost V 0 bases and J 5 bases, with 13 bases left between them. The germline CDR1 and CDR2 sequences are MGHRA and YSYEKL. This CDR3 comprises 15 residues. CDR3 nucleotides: TGCGCCAGCAGCCAAGATCCGGGGGCTAGGGAGACCCAGTACTTC. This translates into CASSQDPGARETQYF.

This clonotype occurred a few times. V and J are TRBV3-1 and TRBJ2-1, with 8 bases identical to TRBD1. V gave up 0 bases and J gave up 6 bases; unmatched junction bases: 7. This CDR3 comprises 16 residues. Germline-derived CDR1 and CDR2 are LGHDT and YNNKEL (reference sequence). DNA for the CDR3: TGTGCCAGCAGCCAAGAGGAGGACAGGGACCCCAATGAGCAGTTCTTC. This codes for CASSQEEDRDPNEQFF.

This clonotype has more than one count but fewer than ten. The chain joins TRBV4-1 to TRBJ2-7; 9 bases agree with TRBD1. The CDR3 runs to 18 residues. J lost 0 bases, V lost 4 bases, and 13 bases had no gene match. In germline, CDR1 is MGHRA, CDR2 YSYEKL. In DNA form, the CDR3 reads TGCGCCAGCAGCCTGTCCGAGACAGGGGGAGGCCCCTCCTACGAGCAGTACTTC. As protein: CASSLSETGGGPSYEQYF.

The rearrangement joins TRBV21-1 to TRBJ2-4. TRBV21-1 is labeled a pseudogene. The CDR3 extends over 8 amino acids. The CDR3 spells CATFPQYF. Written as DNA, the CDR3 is TGTGCCACCTTCCCTCAGTACTTC.

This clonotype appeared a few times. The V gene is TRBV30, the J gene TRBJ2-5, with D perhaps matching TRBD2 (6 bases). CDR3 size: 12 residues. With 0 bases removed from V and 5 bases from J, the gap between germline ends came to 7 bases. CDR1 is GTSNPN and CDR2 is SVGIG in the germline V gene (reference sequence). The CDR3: CAWSVLAETQYF. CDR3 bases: TGTGCCTGGAGTGTACTAGCTGAGACCCAGTACTTC.

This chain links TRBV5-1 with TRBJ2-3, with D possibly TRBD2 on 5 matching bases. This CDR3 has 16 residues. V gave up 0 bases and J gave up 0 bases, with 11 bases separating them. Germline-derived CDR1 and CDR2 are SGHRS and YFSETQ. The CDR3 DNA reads TGCGCCAGCAGCTTGGAAGGGAGACCTAGCACAGATACGCAGTATTTT. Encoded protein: CASSLEGRPSTDTQYF.

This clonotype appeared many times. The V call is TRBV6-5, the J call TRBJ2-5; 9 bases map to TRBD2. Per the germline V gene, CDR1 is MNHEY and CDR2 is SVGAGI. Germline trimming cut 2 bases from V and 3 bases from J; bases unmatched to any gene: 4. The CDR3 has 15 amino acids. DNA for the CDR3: TGTGCCAGCAGTTACCCAGCGGGGGGAAAAGAGACCCAGTACTTC. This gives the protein CASSYPAGGKETQYF.

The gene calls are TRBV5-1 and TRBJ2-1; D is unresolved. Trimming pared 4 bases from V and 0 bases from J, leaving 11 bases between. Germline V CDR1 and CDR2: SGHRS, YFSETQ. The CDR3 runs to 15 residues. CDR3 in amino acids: CASSGLVRSYNEQFF. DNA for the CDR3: TGCGCCAGCAGCGGATTGGTACGCTCCTACAATGAGCAGTTCTTC.

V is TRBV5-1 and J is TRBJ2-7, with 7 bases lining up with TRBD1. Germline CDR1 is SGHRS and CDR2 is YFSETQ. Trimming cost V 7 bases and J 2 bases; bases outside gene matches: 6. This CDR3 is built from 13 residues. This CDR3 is CASQTGWAYEQYF. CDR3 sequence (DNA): TGCGCCAGCCAGACAGGGTGGGCCTACGAGCAGTACTTC. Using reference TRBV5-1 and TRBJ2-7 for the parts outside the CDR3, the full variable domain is KAGVTQTPRYLIKTRGQQVTLSCSPISGHRSVSWYQQTPGQGLQFLFEYFSETQRNKGNFPGRFSGRQFSNSRSEMNVSTLELGDSALYLCASQTGWAYEQYFGPGTRLTVT.

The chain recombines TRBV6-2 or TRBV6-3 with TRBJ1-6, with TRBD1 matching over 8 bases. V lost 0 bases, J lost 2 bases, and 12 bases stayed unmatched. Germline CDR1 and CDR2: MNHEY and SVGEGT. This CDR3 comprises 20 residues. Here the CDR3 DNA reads TGTGCCAGCAGTTACTCGGACAGGGCCAGCTCAGGAACCTATAATTCACCCCTCCACTTT. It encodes CASSYSDRASSGTYNSPLHF.

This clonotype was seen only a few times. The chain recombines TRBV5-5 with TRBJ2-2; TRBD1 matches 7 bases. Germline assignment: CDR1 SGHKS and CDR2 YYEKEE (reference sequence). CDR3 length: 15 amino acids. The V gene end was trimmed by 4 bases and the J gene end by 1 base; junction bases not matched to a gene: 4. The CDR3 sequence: CASSKTGLNTGELFF. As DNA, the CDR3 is TGTGCCAGCAGCAAGACAGGGCTGAACACCGGGGAGCTGTTTTTT.

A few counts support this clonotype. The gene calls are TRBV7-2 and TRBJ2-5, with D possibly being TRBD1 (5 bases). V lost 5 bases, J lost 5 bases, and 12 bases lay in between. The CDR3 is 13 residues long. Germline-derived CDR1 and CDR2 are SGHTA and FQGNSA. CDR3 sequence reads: CASSARVRETQYF. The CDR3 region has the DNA TGTGCCAGCAGCGCCAGGGTACGGGAGACCCAGTACTTC.

The CDR3 DNA reads as TGCAGCGCATCTCATCCCGGACAGCTGAACACCGGGGAGCTGTTTTTT. Protein product: CSASHPGQLNTGELFF. This chain uses TRBV29-1 with TRBJ2-2; maybe TRBD1 (6 bases). Germline V gives CDR1 SQVTM, CDR2 ANQGSEA. V was trimmed by 7 bases and J by 1 base, leaving 19 bases between them. This CDR3 comprises 16 residues.

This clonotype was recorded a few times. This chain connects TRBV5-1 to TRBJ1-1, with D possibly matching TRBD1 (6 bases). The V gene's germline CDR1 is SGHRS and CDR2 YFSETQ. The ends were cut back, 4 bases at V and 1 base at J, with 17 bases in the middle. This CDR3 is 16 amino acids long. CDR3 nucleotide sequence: TGCGCCAGCAGCGGGGGACACGTCTATTCGAACACTGAAGCTTTCTTT. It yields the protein CASSGGHVYSNTEAFF.